Given below is one T cell receptor beta chain in context. Only a few counts were recorded for this clonotype. Its target antigen remains unknown. There are no base qualities to consult, and no much larger clone falls within one base. The data were taken from a study of T cells after yellow fever vaccination (dated by TCRdb to between 2018 and 2021). At the level of the whole study: The SMART-Seq v4 Ultra Low Input RNA kit was used to prepare libraries from fractions with low cell numbers. Bulk TCR alpha and beta repertoires were sequenced longitudinally to track T-cell clones before and after primary and booster YFV17D yellow fever vaccination. Two healthy male donors, one aged 18 to 29 and one aged 30 to 39 years, were included in the cohort. Bulk PBMC replicates and cell subsets were isolated from blood drawn at multiple timepoints before and after both primary and secondary immunization.

The treatment or condition label, read with the paper, signifies: live attenuated yellow fever vaccine strain. At each blood-draw timepoint, two biological replicates of bulk PBMCs were obtained. A standard Ficoll-Paque protocol was used to isolate PBMCs from peripheral blood. TriZol was used to extract RNA from bulk PBMCs, CD4 and CD8 fractions, and dextramer-positive and dextramer-negative fractions. Overall results and qualifications from the work: A small share of clonotypes occurred in both CD4 and CD8 compartments, likely arising from convergent recombination. Only a couple of donors were included in the study, so the extent to which the findings can be generalized is limited. Computational filtering was required because FACS-sorted repertoires could contain abundant contaminating clonotypes from the bulk population. Compared with the primary T-cell response, the secondary T-cell response was weaker but faster, peaking on day 5 rather than day 15. Most clones expanded after primary vaccination were re-detected after the booster (96% of CD4 and about nine tenths of CD8), suggesting broad memory maintenance.

The CDR3 spans 19 residues, from the cysteine through the phenylalanine. Only the CDR3 DNA is retained, 57 bases long and in frame from the first base. Synthesis of TCR cDNA relied on 5'RACE template switching, a step that introduced a universal primer site along with unique molecular identifiers. Priming for cDNA synthesis came from both the TCR alpha and TCR beta constant segments. Library amplification involved two PCR steps, and the second step added sample barcodes and sequencing adapters. Sequencing of libraries was done on Illumina HiSeq 2500 (2x100 bp) or NovaSeq (2x150 bp). The authors' pipeline ran thus. MIGEC was used to demultiplex reads and collapse the reads into UMI consensus sequences, and MiXCR was used for V(D)J alignment. Vaccine-responding clonotypes were defined with edgeR using replicate PBMC samples, requiring FDR below 0.01 and a log2 fold change above 5 up to day 15. Bulk clonotypes were assigned CD4 or CD8 identity according to which sequenced CD4 or CD8 repertoire held them at higher abundance. The public reads were reanalyzed by TCRdb: fastp trimming at Q25, MiXCR alignment, in-frame beta chains only. Duplicate CDR3 protein sequences are folded into a single record with the most common DNA and genes. TCRdb, not the authors, supplied the V and J calls. The sample records 400,000 or so distinct CDR3 sequences, roughly 11% of which are singletons. Clones ranked in the top ten supply around 19% of the sample.

The material was PBMCs, obtained on the day of the first yellow fever vaccination. Recombination connected TRBV21-1 to TRBJ2-5; the table's D call, TRBD2, was not checked against the DNA. TRBV21-1 is assigned pseudogene status. The sequence was obtained from a man younger than 35 who received the YFV17D yellow fever vaccine. Read as DNA, the sequence is TGTGCCAGCAGCAAAGACACTAGCGGGGGGGCTGTATACCAAGAGACCCAGTACTTC. Its translation reads: CASSKDTSGGAVYQETQYF.